This is a list of T cell receptor beta chains from one sample in a study of cytomegalovirus exposure and HLA in healthy donors. The data were produced by immunoSEQ multiplex PCR, yet TCRdb's version contains in-frame clones alone and is incomplete. The sample has around 100,000 clones; approximately 80% are singletons. The sample was PBMCs. Every receptor here comes from a young man in good health and CMV-seropositive. CDR3s include the opening cysteine and the closing phenylalanine or tryptophan. A D gene is named only where the DNA matches it firmly. Not all rows give a size; the values are once, few, many and, for expanded clones, a class.

clone size,D gene,V gene,J gene,CDR3 DNA,CDR3 protein
NA,NA,TRBV27,TRBJ1-5,TGTGCCAGCAGTCCCGGGGGTTTGGCTCGGACCCAGCATTTT,CASSPGGLARTQHF
NA,TRBD1,TRBV7-9,TRBJ2-2,TGTGCCAGCAGCCTATCTCCGGGACAGGGGGCCGCCGGGGAGCTGTTTTTT,CASSLSPGQGAAGELFF
NA,TRBD2,TRBV27,TRBJ2-5,TGTGCCAGCAGTTCGGGACTAGCGGGGGGGGAGTTGGGGACCCAGTACTTC,CASSSGLAGGELGTQYF
NA,TRBD1,TRBV5-1,TRBJ1-2,TGCGCCAGCAGCTTGGAAGGGACAGGGGTTAACTATGGCTACACCTTC,CASSLEGTGVNYGYTF
NA,NA,TRBV28,TRBJ1-3,TGTGCCAGCAGCCCCGGGGGGACCCAGTCGGACACCATATATTTT,CASSPGGTQSDTIYF
NA,NA,TRBV5-1,TRBJ2-1,TGCGCCAGCAGCTCCCGGGACATTTACAATGAGCAGTTCTTC,CASSSRDIYNEQFF
NA,TRBD2,TRBV4-2,TRBJ2-1,TGTGCCAGCAGCCGGCTAGCGGGAGAGGCCTACAATGAGCAGTTCTTC,CASSRLAGEAYNEQFF
NA,TRBD2,TRBV7-9,TRBJ2-1,TGTGCCAGCAGCTTAATCGCGGTAGTTAGCGGGAGGGTTTTTACTGAGCAGTTCTTC,CASSLIAVVSGRVFTEQFF
NA,TRBD1,TRBV30,TRBJ2-2,TGTGCCTGGAGTAGGGACAGGGACAACACCGGGGAGCTGTTTTTT,CAWSRDRDNTGELFF
NA,NA,TRBV30,TRBJ2-5,TGTGCCTGGAGCCCTCTTGAGGGAGAGACCCAGTACTTC,CAWSPLEGETQYF
NA,TRBD2,TRBV28,TRBJ2-5,TGTGCCAGCGGCACTAGCGGAGAAGAGACCCAGTACTTC,CASGTSGEETQYF
once,TRBD1,TRBV7-6,TRBJ2-6,TGTGCCAGCAGCTCCCAAATAAGGGGGCCCGGGGCCAACGTCCTGACTTTC,CASSSQIRGPGANVLTF
few,NA,TRBV6-1,TRBJ1-5,TGTGCCAGCCGTTTATTACTAAGCAATCAGCCCCAGCATTTT,CASRLLLSNQPQHF
NA,TRBD1,TRBV2,TRBJ1-5,TGTGCCAGCAGTGTGGACAGGTTTGACCAGCCCCAGCATTTT,CASSVDRFDQPQHF
NA,NA,TRBV5-1,TRBJ1-1,TGCGCCAGCAGCTTGGAGAGCAACACTGAAGCTTTCTTT,CASSLESNTEAFF
NA,NA,TRBV7-8,TRBJ1-5,TGTGCCAGCAGCCTCTTCCCCGGGACACGCCAGCCCCAGCATTTT,CASSLFPGTRQPQHF
NA,NA,TRBV18,TRBJ2-5,TGTGCCAGCTCACTCGGAGAGACCCAGTACTTC,CASSLGETQYF
NA,TRBD1,TRBV29-1,TRBJ2-3,TGCAGCGTTGATCGGGACAGGGGGTCAGATACGCAGTATTTT,CSVDRDRGSDTQYF
NA,NA,TRBV6-6,TRBJ2-2,TGTGCCAGTAGACTAGGGCCGAACACCGGGGAGCTGTTTTTT,CASRLGPNTGELFF
NA,NA,TRBV6-5,TRBJ2-5,TGTGCCAGCAGTTACCTGAGGCGTAAAGAGACCCAGTACTTC,CASSYLRRKETQYF